This T cell receptor beta chain emerged from a study of control samples from healthy donors and cancer patients (dated by TCRdb to 2018 to 2021). Turning to this clone: Its antigen is unknown. Qualities for individual bases were not recorded, and no much larger clone is one base off.

V has 6 bases trimmed and J has 0 bases trimmed; junction bases matching no gene number 9. Inclusive of the bounding cysteine and phenylalanine, the CDR3 is 16 residues long. Only the CDR3 DNA is retained, 48 bases long and in frame from the first base. CDR1 is given as ENHRY and CDR2 as SYGVKD, both from the germline V gene. The protocol used for the library was the immunoSEQ multiplex PCR assay. TCRdb limited this immuneACCESS table to in-frame rearrangements with V and J called. A share of clones is missing; checked studies link under half to unresolved V genes, and the rest is unexplained. A total of about 410,000 clones appear in this sample, about nine tenths of them only once. The ten largest make up 5.5% to 8% of the sample.

Specimen: PBMCs. In this chain, TRBV10-3 is recombined with TRBJ2-3; 7 bases in the middle match TRBD2. The TCR was taken from a man aged 35 to 55 with head and neck cancer. The nucleotide sequence reads TGTGCCATCAGACCATGGGGGGAGGGGAGCACAGATACGCAGTATTTT. Its protein reads: CAIRPWGEGSTDTQYF.